One sample yielded the 2 T cell receptor beta chains listed below, sequenced in a study of regulatory T cells in long-lasting Graves disease. In building TCR beta libraries, iRepertoire HTBI primers were used together with Arm-PCR of CDR3 regions. TCRdb re-called the multiplex PCR reads with MiXCR, one entry per CDR3 protein. Of more than 300,000 distinct CDR3 sequences listed, 12% are singletons. Time point meaning: newly diagnosed GD, antithyroid drugs for less than 3 months. Preparation of the TCR library used RNA extracted from PBMCs. This sample was also put to use in a study of T cells in Graves' hyperthyroidism and ophthalmopathy.

The sequenced sample was peripheral blood mononuclear cells (PBMCs), obtained at new diagnosis, from a patient treated with antithyroid drugs. The receptors originated from a woman between 18 and 29 years old with Graves disease.

This clonotype occurred many times. This sequence joins TRBV7-2 and TRBJ2-5; D is possibly TRBD2 (6 bases). Germline CDR1 is SGHTA and CDR2 is FQGNSA. Trimming took off 5 bases at V and 5 bases at J, with 18 bases between the two ends. The CDR3 has 15 residues. CDR3 in DNA: TGTGCCAGCAGCCCAGGGCGGGCTAGCGTCGAGACCCAGTACTTC. It translates to CASSPGRASVETQYF.

CDR3 coding DNA: TGCGCCAGCAGAAGGCGGGACAGCGGTAATGACAATGAGCAGTTCTTC. Translating gives CASRRRDSGNDNEQFF. V gene TRBV4-1 combines with J gene TRBJ2-1; D may be TRBD1 (7 bases). Germline V gives CDR1 MGHRA, CDR2 YSYEKL. The V end was cut by 6 bases, the J end by 5 bases, with 20 bases between. This CDR3 contains 16 residues.